This TCR beta chain was retrieved from a study of OX40 agonist ivuxolimab in advanced cancers. Study results and caveats: Among the least clonally expanded were partial responders at 0.1-3.0 mg/kg.

The germline CDR1 and CDR2 sequences are MNHEY and SMNVEV (reference sequence). The CDR3 covers 16 residues. Trimming shortened V by 1 base and J by 2 bases, and 11 bases separated the two germline ends. Notes on this clone: The antigen is not known.

Profiling relied on immunoSEQ multiplex PCR, and the TCRdb table lists in-frame clones only, not all of them. The top ten clones hold around 0.26% of a sample with some 85,000 clones, roughly 91% of them seen once. The genes are TRBV27 and TRBJ2-2; maybe TRBD2 (6 bases). This TCR came from an adult with an advanced solid tumor such as melanoma, head and neck, liver or kidney cancer. The sequencing here drew on CD4+ or CD8+ T cells sorted from blood, taken in a trial of the OX40 agonist ivuxolimab. The CDR3 sequence is CASSLWGVSNTGELFF. The CDR3 DNA follows: TGTGCCAGCAGTTTATGGGGGGTAAGCAACACCGGGGAGCTGTTTTTT.